The 23 T cell receptor beta chains presented below share a single source sample, sequenced in a study of cytomegalovirus exposure and HLA in healthy donors. 13 Jbeta primers and 60 Vbeta primers were used for the PCR. Only in-frame clones appear in the TCRdb table, and some are missing; sequencing was by immunoSEQ multiplex PCR. The sample shows around 100,000 clones, around four fifths of them seen only once. What was sequenced was PBMCs. Source of these receptors: a man aged 25 to 45 in good health and CMV-seronegative.

The chain is built from TRBV30 and TRBJ2-7, with 10 bases matching TRBD2. The CDR3 consists of 13 residues. CDR1 and CDR2 (germline): GTSNPN, SVGIG (reference sequence). The ends lost 3 bases at V and 4 bases at J; junction bases unmatched: 3. CDR3 nucleotide sequence: TGTGCCTGGAGAGCGGGAGGGCCTTACGAGCAGTACTTC. It codes for CAWRAGGPYEQYF.

This clone was counted between two and nine times. The chain has TRBV6-5 and TRBJ2-3; TRBD1 matches 9 bases. This CDR3 comprises 15 residues. Trimming removed 7 bases from V and 3 bases from J; junction bases left unmatched: 8. Germline lookup yields CDR1 MNHEY and CDR2 SVGAGI. As DNA, the CDR3 is TGTGCCAGCAATAAACCGGGACAGGGAACAGATACGCAGTATTTT. Protein product: CASNKPGQGTDTQYF.

V and J are TRBV15 and TRBJ1-1; D unclear. The CDR3 is made up of 15 amino acids. Germline V gives CDR1 LNHNV, CDR2 YYDKDF (reference sequence). V dropped 1 base and J dropped 1 base, with 10 bases sitting between them. CDR3 sequence (DNA): TGTGCCACCAGCAGAGGCGGGCAGGCGAACACTGAAGCTTTCTTT. Translated: CATSRGGQANTEAFF.

The V gene is TRBV16, the J gene TRBJ1-5, with D perhaps matching TRBD1 (5 bases). This CDR3 contains 14 residues. The ends were cut back, 3 bases at V and 3 bases at J, with 9 bases in the middle. Per germline, CDR1 KGHSY and CDR2 FQNENV. The CDR3 loop is CASSQGGVNQPQHF. CDR3 bases: TGTGCCAGCAGCCAGGGGGGTGTCAATCAGCCCCAGCATTTT.

This sequence joins TRBV10-1 and TRBJ2-7; 8 nucleotides agree with TRBD2. Germline loops: CDR1 WNHNN, CDR2 SYGVQD (reference sequence). Trimming at V came to 3 bases and at J to 7 bases, leaving 17 bases not matched to a gene. This CDR3 spans 17 amino acids. CDR3 sequence reads: CASSDRSGGTPFEEQYF. CDR3 bases: TGCGCCAGCAGTGACCGCTCGGGAGGGACACCCTTTGAGGAGCAGTACTTC.

The rearrangement joins TRBV30 to TRBJ2-7, with D unresolved. V was clipped by 0 bases and J by 2 bases, with 8 bases between them. Germline V gene sequence: CDR1 GTSNPN, CDR2 SVGIG (reference sequence). CDR3 size: 13 residues. Here the CDR3 reads CAWSVTSPYEQYF. In DNA, the CDR3 is TGTGCCTGGAGTGTTACCAGTCCCTACGAGCAGTACTTC. Supplemented by reference TRBV30 and TRBJ2-7, the full variable domain reads SQTIHQWPATLVQPVGSPLSLECTVEGTSNPNLYWYRQAAGRGLQLLFYSVGIGQISSEVPQNLSASRPQDRQFILSSKKLLLSDSGFYLCAWSVTSPYEQYFGPGTRLTVT.

J is TRBJ2-7 and V is TRBV10-3, with D perhaps matching TRBD1 (6 bases). Germline V CDR1 and CDR2: ENHRY, SYGVKD. The CDR3 is 12 amino acids. With 5 bases removed from V and 1 base from J, the gap between germline ends came to 6 bases. The CDR3 here is CAISTGSYEQYF. For the CDR3, the DNA is TGTGCCATCAGTACAGGGTCCTACGAGCAGTACTTC.

The chain uses TRBV6-1 and TRBJ2-1; no definite D call. The CDR3 runs to 13 residues. The germline V and J ends were trimmed by 3 bases and 6 bases, with 9 bases remaining between them. Per the germline V gene, CDR1 is MNHNS and CDR2 is SASEGT. CDR3 sequence: CASSDPVINEQFF. The CDR3 DNA is TGTGCCAGCAGTGACCCCGTAATCAATGAGCAGTTCTTC.

The rearrangement links TRBV7-7 to TRBJ2-5; TRBD2 matches 12 bases. The CDR3 length is 15 residues. V lost 4 bases, J lost 5 bases, and 5 bases stayed unmatched. Germline CDR1 reads SSHAT; CDR2 reads FNYEAQ (reference sequence). The CDR3 bases are TGTGCCAGCAGCTCGACCGGGACTAGCGGGGAGACCCAGTACTTC. Its protein product is CASSSTGTSGETQYF. Looking up the rest from reference TRBV7-7 and TRBJ2-5 gives the full variable domain: GAGVSQSPRYKVTKRGQDVTLRCDPISSHATLYWYQQALGQGPEFLTYFNYEAQPDKSGLPSDRFSAERPEGSISTLTIQRTEQRDSAMYRCASSSTGTSGETQYFGPGTRLLVL.

The chain carries TRBV6-1 and TRBJ1-2; D gene ambiguous. V was trimmed by 1 base and J by 8 bases, leaving 8 bases between them. The CDR3 consists of 12 residues. The germline V gene encodes CDR1 MNHNS and CDR2 SASEGT. CDR3 nucleotide sequence: TGTGCCAGCAGTGAAGATAGGAGAGGCTACACCTTC. Amino acid sequence: CASSEDRRGYTF.

V usage is TRBV5-1 and J usage is TRBJ2-3; 9 bases are shared with TRBD1. V lost 1 base and J lost 0; bases outside the gene matches: 3. CDR1 is SGHRS and CDR2 is YFSETQ in the germline V gene. The CDR3 consists of 16 residues. In DNA form, the CDR3 reads TGCGCCAGCAGCTTGACCGGGACAGGGAGCACAGATACGCAGTATTTT. It codes for CASSLTGTGSTDTQYF.

In DNA, the CDR3 is TGTGCCAGCCCCGGAGAGACTTCTCTAAGCGGAAACACCATATATTTT. Translated: CASPGETSLSGNTIYF. This chain uses TRBV7-2 with TRBJ1-3; no firm D call. The germline CDR1 and CDR2 sequences are SGHTA and FQGNSA. Trimming took off 8 bases at V and 4 bases at J, with 21 bases between the two ends. There are 16 residues in the CDR3.

The chain uses TRBV19 and TRBJ1-1, with D perhaps TRBD1 (5 bases). The germline V gene has CDR1 LNHDA and CDR2 SQIVND (reference sequence). The CDR3 extends over 16 amino acids. Trimming shortened V by 5 bases and J by 6 bases, and 22 bases separated the two germline ends. CDR3 amino acids: CASSPLGLGAVAEAFF. The CDR3 region has the DNA TGTGCCAGTAGTCCCCTGGGTCTTGGGGCAGTCGCTGAAGCTTTCTTT.

The CDR3 DNA reads as TGTGCCAGCAGTGCAGAGAGGGCGGGAGATACGCAGTATTTT. This gives the protein CASSAERAGDTQYF. The V gene is TRBV6-4, the J gene TRBJ2-3; weak D call: TRBD2 (5 bases). The CDR3 runs 14 residues. Germline V gene lookup returns CDR1 MRHNA and CDR2 SNTAGT. V gave up 4 bases and J gave up 5 bases, with 13 bases separating them.

CDR3 bases: TGTGCCAGCAGCGTAGACAGCGGGCGTTACAATGAGCAGTTCTTC. Translated: CASSVDSGRYNEQFF. The chain recombines TRBV9 with TRBJ2-1, with D tentatively TRBD2 (6 bases). The V gene's germline CDR1 is SGDLS and CDR2 YYNGEE. The CDR3 runs 15 residues. The V gene lost 0 bases and the J gene lost 4 bases, with 11 bases spanning the gap.

This chain joins TRBV4-2 and TRBJ1-3; D might be TRBD1 (5 bases). Per germline, CDR1 LGHNA and CDR2 YNFKEQ. CDR3 length: 17 residues. Trimming stripped 4 bases from V and 2 bases from J, with 18 bases between. The CDR3 sequence: CASSPGGGEDPGNTIYF. As DNA, the CDR3 is TGTGCCAGCAGCCCCGGGGGAGGGGAGGATCCTGGAAACACCATATATTTT.

The V and J genes are TRBV27 and TRBJ2-7, with a tentative D call TRBD2 (5 bases). Germline V lookup: CDR1 MNHEY, CDR2 SMNVEV (reference sequence). The CDR3 loop spans 13 amino acids. Trimming took off 5 bases at V and 2 bases at J, with 10 bases between the two ends. The CDR3 reads CASSPTGTYEQYF. The CDR3 nucleotides are TGTGCCAGCAGTCCAACCGGGACCTACGAGCAGTACTTC.

The table lists this clone with a few counts. The rearrangement links TRBV6-5 to TRBJ1-6; maybe TRBD1 (5 bases). CDR3 length: 15 residues. The V and J ends lost 5 bases and 6 bases respectively, with 14 bases between them. Per germline, CDR1 MNHEY and CDR2 SVGAGI. The CDR3 region is CASSPTDSINSPLHF. In DNA, the CDR3 is TGTGCCAGCAGTCCAACCGACAGTATTAATTCACCCCTCCACTTT.

The chain carries TRBV14 and TRBJ2-7; D ambiguous. The germline V gene encodes CDR1 SGHDN and CDR2 FVKESK. The CDR3 loop spans 13 amino acids. Trimming left V 3 bases short and J 7 bases short, with 13 bases between. The CDR3: CASSQYAGMEQYF. In DNA, the CDR3 is TGTGCCAGCAGCCAGTACGCAGGAATGGAGCAGTACTTC.

The chain recombines TRBV6-1 with TRBJ1-1; maybe TRBD1 (5 bases). This CDR3 contains 14 residues. Trimming cost V 6 bases and J 1 base, with 12 bases left between them. CDR1 is MNHNS and CDR2 is SASEGT in the germline V gene. CDR3 sequence reads: CASRPVGGNTEAFF. CDR3 DNA sequence: TGTGCCAGCAGACCTGTGGGGGGGAACACTGAAGCTTTCTTT.

V is TRBV5-1 and J is TRBJ2-7; 10 bases match TRBD1. There are 14 residues in the CDR3. The V gene's germline CDR1 is SGHRS and CDR2 YFSETQ. The trim removed 1 base at V and 6 bases at J, leaving 4 bases unmatched. CDR3 sequence (DNA): TGCGCCAGCAGCTTGCCAGGGACAGGGGTCGAGCAGTACTTC. Its protein is CASSLPGTGVEQYF.

This clone came up a few times. The chain uses TRBV18 and TRBJ2-7; D gene unclear. V was clipped by 3 bases and J by 2 bases, with 14 bases between them. Germline CDR1 and CDR2: KGHSH and LQKENI. This CDR3 contains 15 residues. The CDR3 region is CASSPAAGLAYEQYF. The DNA for the CDR3 is TGTGCCAGCTCACCGGCAGCAGGCCTCGCCTACGAGCAGTACTTC.

About this clone: The junction shows a germline mismatch at one end, possibly a read error. The rearrangement joins TRBV7-3 to TRBJ1-2, with 7 bases lining up with TRBD1. CDR3 size: 12 residues. Germline CDR1 is SGHTA and CDR2 is FQGTGA. CDR3 sequence: CASSSGQERLSF. CDR3 DNA: TGTGCCAGCAGCTCAGGACAGGAACGTTTGTCCTTC.